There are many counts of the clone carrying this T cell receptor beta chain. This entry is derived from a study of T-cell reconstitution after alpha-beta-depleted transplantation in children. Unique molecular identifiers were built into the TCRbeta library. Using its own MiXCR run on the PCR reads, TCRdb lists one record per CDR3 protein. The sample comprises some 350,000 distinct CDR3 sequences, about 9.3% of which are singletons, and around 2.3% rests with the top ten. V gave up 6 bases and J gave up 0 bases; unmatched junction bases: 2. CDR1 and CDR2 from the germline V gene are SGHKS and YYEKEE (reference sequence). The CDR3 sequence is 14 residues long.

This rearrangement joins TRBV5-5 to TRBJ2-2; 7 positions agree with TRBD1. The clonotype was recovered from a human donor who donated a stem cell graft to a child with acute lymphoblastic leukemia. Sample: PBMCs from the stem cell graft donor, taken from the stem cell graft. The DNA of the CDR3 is TGTGCCAGCACGCAGGGGGCGAACACCGGGGAGCTGTTTTTT. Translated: CASTQGANTGELFF.